One sample yielded the 21 T cell receptor beta chains listed below, sequenced in a study of cytomegalovirus exposure and HLA in healthy donors. Both 60 Vbeta primers and 13 Jbeta primers went into the PCR. The table came from immunoSEQ multiplex PCR; TCRdb's copy has only in-frame clones and leaves some out. The data show some 140,000 clones, and the top ten clones hold roughly 2%. Material for sequencing was PBMCs. The receptors shown here come from a woman between 55 and 75 years old in good health and CMV-seronegative.

The chain carries TRBV19 and TRBJ2-3, with 7 bases matching TRBD1. The V gene's germline CDR1 is LNHDA and CDR2 SQIVND (reference sequence). With 5 bases clipped from V and 5 bases from J, the junction kept 4 bases outside the gene matches. The CDR3 consists of 13 residues. CDR3 DNA: TGTGCCAGTAGTGACAGGGCGATAGATACGCAGTATTTT. This translates into CASSDRAIDTQYF.

V usage is TRBV18 and J usage is TRBJ1-1; D is ambiguous. V was cut by 3 bases and J by 3 bases, with 14 bases left in between. This CDR3 region has 15 residues. Germline CDR1 KGHSH, CDR2 LQKENI. The CDR3, as DNA: TGTGCCAGCTCACCTTCGGAGGGTTGGGACACTGAAGCTTTCTTT. Its protein is CASSPSEGWDTEAFF. The full variable domain, rest sourced from reference TRBV18 and TRBJ1-1, is NAGVMQNPRHLVRRRGQEARLRCSPMKGHSHVYWYRQLPEEGLKFMVYLQKENIIDESGMPKERFSAEFPKEGPSILRIQQVVRGDSAAYFCASSPSEGWDTEAFFGQGTRLTVV.

The V call is TRBV6-5, the J call TRBJ2-5, with 10 bases that match TRBD1. Trimming removed 6 bases from V and 4 bases from J; junction bases left unmatched: 8. The germline gives CDR1 MNHEY, CDR2 SVGAGI. This CDR3 has 15 amino acids. CDR3 nucleotide sequence: TGTGCCAGCAGACGAGGACAGGGGGTTGGAGAGACCCAGTACTTC. It encodes CASRRGQGVGETQYF.

This rearrangement joins TRBV5-1 to TRBJ2-1, with 11 bases that match TRBD1. The germline gives CDR1 SGHRS, CDR2 YFSETQ. The CDR3 is 15 residues long. V lost 4 bases, J lost 4 bases, and 4 bases stayed unmatched. The CDR3 DNA reads as TGCGCCAGCAGCCCAGGACAGGGGGCTTACAATGAGCAGTTCTTC. Translated: CASSPGQGAYNEQFF.

The rearrangement links TRBV4-1 to TRBJ1-2; possible D gene TRBD1, 6 bases. Germline-derived CDR1 and CDR2 are MGHRA and YSYEKL. This CDR3 region has 16 residues. V was pared by 3 bases and J by 3 bases, with 17 bases between. CDR3 sequence: CASSHGRRGQDYGYTF. DNA of the CDR3: TGCGCCAGCAGCCACGGAAGACGGGGACAAGACTATGGCTACACCTTC.

The chain recombines TRBV7-9 with TRBJ1-1; no clear D gene. V was clipped by 3 bases and J by 0 bases, with 11 bases between them. Germline V gives CDR1 SEHNR, CDR2 FQNEAQ (reference sequence). The CDR3 is 15 residues long. The CDR3 sequence: CASSLAGTLNTEAFF. Here the CDR3 DNA reads TGTGCCAGCAGCTTGGCGGGCACCTTGAACACTGAAGCTTTCTTT. The full variable domain, rest sourced from reference TRBV7-9 and TRBJ1-1, is DTGVSQNPRHKITKRGQNVTFRCDPISEHNRLYWYRQTLGQGPEFLTYFQNEAQLEKSRLLSDRFSAERPKGSFSTLEIQRTEQGDSAMYLCASSLAGTLNTEAFFGQGTRLTVV.

The chain couples TRBV2 to TRBJ2-2; D remains ambiguous. The CDR3 contains 15 residues. The germline gives CDR1 SNHLY, CDR2 FYNNEI. Between the trimmed V and J ends, which lost 3 bases and 1 base, there was a span of 9 bases. The chain's CDR3 is CASSDSVENTGELFF. The CDR3 DNA sequence: TGTGCCAGCAGTGATAGTGTAGAGAACACCGGGGAGCTGTTTTTT.

The chain links TRBV19 to TRBJ2-1; 8 bases align to TRBD1. This CDR3 has 14 residues. Germline trimming cut 3 bases from V and 2 bases from J; bases unmatched to any gene: 0. Germline CDR1 LNHDA, CDR2 SQIVND (reference sequence). CDR3 nucleotide sequence: TGTGCCAGTAGTATGGGACAGGCCTACAATGAGCAGTTCTTC. This codes for CASSMGQAYNEQFF.

The V gene is TRBV5-1, the J gene TRBJ2-7; the D is unclear. The V gene's germline CDR1 is SGHRS and CDR2 YFSETQ. Between the trimmed V and J ends, which lost 2 bases and 10 bases, there was a span of 13 bases. The CDR3 totals 12 residues. The CDR3 protein is CASSLDVRHQYF. In DNA form, the CDR3 reads TGCGCCAGCAGCTTAGATGTTCGACATCAGTACTTC.

The V gene is TRBV19, the J gene TRBJ1-5; D remains ambiguous. This CDR3 has 13 amino acids. Germline assignment: CDR1 LNHDA and CDR2 SQIVND (reference sequence). Trimming pared 7 bases from V and 7 bases from J, leaving 14 bases between. CDR3 amino acids: CASTRIPGQPQHF. The CDR3 coding sequence is TGTGCCAGTACCCGGATACCGGGGCAGCCCCAGCATTTT.

The V gene is TRBV4-1, the J gene TRBJ1-1; the match to TRBD1 covers 7 bases. The CDR3 consists of 16 residues. The J segment lost 4 bases and the V segment lost 2 bases, leaving 10 bases of the junction unmatched. Germline V lookup: CDR1 MGHRA, CDR2 YSYEKL. Written as DNA, the CDR3 is TGCGCCAGCAGCCAATCTGGCACAGGGGCGTTCACTGAAGCTTTCTTT. Protein product: CASSQSGTGAFTEAFF.

In regard to this clone: Because it lacks the conserved phenylalanine or tryptophan at the end, this CDR3 is likely a read error. This chain connects TRBV6-5 to TRBJ2-7; tentatively, D is TRBD1 (5 bases). The CDR3 is 13 residues long. Germline CDR1 MNHEY, CDR2 SVGAGI. Trimming pared 5 bases from V and 0 bases from J, leaving 8 bases between. The CDR3 region has the DNA TGTGCCAGCAGTCAGACAGTCTCCTACGAGCAGTACCTC. As protein: CASSQTVSYEQYL.

The chain links TRBV19 to TRBJ2-7, with TRBD2 identical over 9 bases. V was pared by 7 bases and J by 5 bases, with 18 bases of the junction left unmatched. The CDR3 length is 17 residues. Germline lookup yields CDR1 LNHDA and CDR2 SQIVND (reference sequence). This CDR3 is CASTPEVGAGGPNEQYF. The DNA of the CDR3 is TGTGCCAGTACCCCCGAGGTTGGGGCGGGGGGGCCAAACGAGCAGTACTTC.

The chain links TRBV6-1 to TRBJ2-3, with 13 bases that match TRBD2. The CDR3 runs to 20 residues. The trim removed 2 bases at V and 0 bases at J, leaving 11 bases unmatched. Germline CDR1 is MNHNS and CDR2 is SASEGT. The CDR3: CASSEYAGTSGTTSTDTQYF. For the CDR3, the DNA is TGTGCCAGCAGTGAATACGCCGGGACTAGCGGGACCACTAGCACAGATACGCAGTATTTT.

The J gene is TRBJ1-1, the V gene TRBV6-5, with TRBD1 matching 9 bases. Germline V lookup: CDR1 MNHEY, CDR2 SVGAGI. J lost 3 bases, V lost 5 bases, and 4 bases had no gene match. The CDR3 has 14 amino acids. The CDR3 coding sequence is TGTGCCAGCAGTGTACAGGGGGCGGACACTGAAGCTTTCTTT. It yields the protein CASSVQGADTEAFF.

V is TRBV10-1 and J is TRBJ1-1; possible D gene TRBD1, 6 bases. CDR3 length: 14 amino acids. V lost 7 bases and J lost 3, with 15 bases in between. Germline CDR1 WNHNN, CDR2 SYGVQD (reference sequence). The CDR3 spells CASNRGGLDTEAFF. CDR3 DNA: TGCGCCAGCAACCGCGGGGGGCTGGACACTGAAGCTTTCTTT.

The chain has TRBV28 and TRBJ1-5; the D gene is possibly TRBD1 (6 bases). With 2 bases removed from V and 2 bases from J, the gap between germline ends came to 7 bases. The CDR3 consists of 14 residues. Germline values: CDR1 MDHEN, CDR2 SYDVKM. The CDR3 sequence is CASSLPGGNQPQHF. The CDR3 bases are TGTGCCAGCAGTTTACCAGGGGGCAATCAGCCCCAGCATTTT. Using reference TRBV28 and TRBJ1-5 for the parts outside the CDR3, the full variable domain is DVKVTQSSRYLVKRTGEKVFLECVQDMDHENMFWYRQDPGLGLRLIYFSYDVKMKEKGDIPEGYSVSREKKERFSLILESASTNQTSMYLCASSLPGGNQPQHFGDGTRLSIL.

CDR3 bases: TGTGCCAGCAGCGGGAGTCCAGCGGTGGGGATTGATGAGCAGTTCTTC. It translates to CASSGSPAVGIDEQFF. The chain joins TRBV7-8 to TRBJ2-1; possibly TRBD2 for D (5 bases). V lost 5 bases to trimming and J lost 8 bases, with 22 bases between them. This CDR3 spans 16 amino acids. Germline V gene lookup returns CDR1 SGHVS and CDR2 FQNEAQ. The variable domain in full, with the rest retrieved from reference TRBV7-8 and TRBJ2-1, is GAGVSQSPRYKVAKRGQDVALRCDPISGHVSLFWYQQALGQGPEFLTYFQNEAQLDKSGLPSDRFFAERPEGSVSTLKIQRTQQEDSAVYLCASSGSPAVGIDEQFFGPGTRLTVL.

The chain is built from TRBV28 and TRBJ1-3; 7 nucleotides line up with TRBD1. The germline V gene has CDR1 MDHEN and CDR2 SYDVKM. CDR3 size: 14 residues. V lost 9 bases to trimming and J lost 6 bases; unmatched junction nucleotides: 11. CDR3 coding DNA: TGTGCCAGTCTGCGCGACAGGGCAGAAAACACCATATATTTT. Encoded protein: CASLRDRAENTIYF.

This chain uses TRBV23-1 with TRBJ1-5; 7 nucleotides line up with TRBD1. TRBV23-1 falls under the ORF class, with uncertain function. The CDR3 has 15 amino acids. Trimming removed 4 bases from V and 0 bases from J; junction bases left unmatched: 3. CDR3 residues: CASSPGTVSNQPQHF. The CDR3 DNA follows: TGCGCCAGCAGTCCAGGGACAGTTAGCAATCAGCCCCAGCATTTT.

V usage is TRBV19 and J usage is TRBJ2-7; D unresolved. In germline, CDR1 is LNHDA, CDR2 SQIVND (reference sequence). Trimming removed 3 bases from V and 2 bases from J, with 14 bases in between. The CDR3 has 15 residues. This CDR3 is CASSMNFAVTYEQYF. The CDR3 DNA reads TGTGCCAGTAGTATGAACTTTGCGGTAACCTACGAGCAGTACTTC.